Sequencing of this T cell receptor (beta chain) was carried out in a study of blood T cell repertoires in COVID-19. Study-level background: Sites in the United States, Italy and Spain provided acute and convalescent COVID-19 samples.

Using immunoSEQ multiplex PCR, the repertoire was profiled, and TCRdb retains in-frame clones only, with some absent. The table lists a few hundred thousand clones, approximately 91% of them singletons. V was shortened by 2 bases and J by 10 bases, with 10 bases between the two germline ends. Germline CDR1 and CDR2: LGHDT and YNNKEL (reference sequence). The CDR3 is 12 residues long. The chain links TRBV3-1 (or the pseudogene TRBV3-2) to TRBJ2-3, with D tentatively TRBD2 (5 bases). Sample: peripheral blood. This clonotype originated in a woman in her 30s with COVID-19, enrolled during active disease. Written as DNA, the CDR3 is TGTGCCAGCAGCCAAAGTTTCGGGGCGCAGTATTTT. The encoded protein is CASSQSFGAQYF.